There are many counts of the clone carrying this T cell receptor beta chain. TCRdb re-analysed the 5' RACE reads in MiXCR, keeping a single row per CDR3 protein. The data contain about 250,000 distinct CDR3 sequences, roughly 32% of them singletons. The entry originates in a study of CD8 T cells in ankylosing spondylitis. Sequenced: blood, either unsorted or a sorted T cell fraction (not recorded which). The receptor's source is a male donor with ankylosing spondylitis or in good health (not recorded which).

As DNA, the CDR3 is TGTGCCAGCAGTACCGGCGGGACTGAAGCTTTCTTT. This encodes CASSTGGTEAFF. The chain carries TRBV12-3 or TRBV12-4 and TRBJ1-1; D remains unclear. Trimming left V 5 bases short and J 5 bases short, with 9 bases between. The CDR3 sequence is 12 residues long.